This TCR beta chain was profiled in a study of blood T cell repertoires in COVID-19. Data came from immunoSEQ multiplex PCR; TCRdb stores just in-frame clones and leaves some out. The sample consists of fewer than 200,000 clones, about 86% of them appearing once. The germline CDR1 and CDR2 sequences are SGHAT and FQNNGV. CDR3 length: 16 amino acids. V gave up 5 bases and J gave up 7 bases; unmatched junction bases: 13. This clonotype was sampled from a man aged 70-80 years with active or convalescent COVID-19. The sample comprised peripheral blood. The J gene is TRBJ2-3, the V gene TRBV11-2, with 9 positions matching TRBD1. The CDR3 sequence is CASSQEPGQGYHTQYF. In DNA form, the CDR3 reads TGTGCCAGCAGCCAGGAACCGGGACAGGGATATCATACGCAGTATTTT.